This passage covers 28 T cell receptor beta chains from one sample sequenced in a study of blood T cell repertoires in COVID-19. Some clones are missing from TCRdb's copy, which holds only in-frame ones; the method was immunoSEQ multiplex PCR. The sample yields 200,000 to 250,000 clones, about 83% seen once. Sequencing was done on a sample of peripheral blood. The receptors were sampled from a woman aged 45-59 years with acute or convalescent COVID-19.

CDR3 nucleotide sequence: TGTGCCAGCAGTGTGTCTAGCGGGGGGGCATCAGATACGCAGTATTTT. It is translated as CASSVSSGGASDTQYF. V is TRBV6-4 and J is TRBJ2-3, with 12 bases identical to TRBD2. Germline V gene lookup returns CDR1 MRHNA and CDR2 SNTAGT. With 4 bases clipped from V and 4 bases from J, the junction kept 6 bases outside the gene matches. This CDR3 contains 16 residues.

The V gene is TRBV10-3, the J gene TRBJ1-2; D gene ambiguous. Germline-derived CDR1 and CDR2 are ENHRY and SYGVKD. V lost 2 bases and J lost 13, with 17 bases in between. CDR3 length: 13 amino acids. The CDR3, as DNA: TGTGCCATCAGTGAGACCGGGATGGGTTCCCCCACCTTC. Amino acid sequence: CAISETGMGSPTF.

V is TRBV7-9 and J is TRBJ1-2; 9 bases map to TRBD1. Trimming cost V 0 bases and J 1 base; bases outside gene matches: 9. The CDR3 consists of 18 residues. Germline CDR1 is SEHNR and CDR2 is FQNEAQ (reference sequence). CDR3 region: CASSLAARGQGGNYGYTF. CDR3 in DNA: TGTGCCAGCAGCTTAGCGGCTAGGGGACAGGGCGGTAACTATGGCTACACCTTC.

The CDR3 bases are TGTGCCAGCAGCCAAGACGGACTAGCGGGGCAAAATGAGCAGTTCTTC. This gives the protein CASSQDGLAGQNEQFF. The chain is built from TRBV3-1 (or the pseudogene TRBV3-2) and TRBJ2-1; 12 nucleotides align to TRBD2. V lost 0 bases, J lost 7 bases, and 4 bases stayed unmatched. This CDR3 spans 16 amino acids. Germline V CDR1 and CDR2: LGHDT, YNNKEL (reference sequence).

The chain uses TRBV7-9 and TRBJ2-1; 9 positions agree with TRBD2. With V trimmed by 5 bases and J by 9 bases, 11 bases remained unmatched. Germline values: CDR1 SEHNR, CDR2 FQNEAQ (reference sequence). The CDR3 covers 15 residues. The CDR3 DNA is TGTGCCAGCAGCAACCTGGGGCGGGAGGGTGGTGAGCAGTTCTTC. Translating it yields CASSNLGREGGEQFF.

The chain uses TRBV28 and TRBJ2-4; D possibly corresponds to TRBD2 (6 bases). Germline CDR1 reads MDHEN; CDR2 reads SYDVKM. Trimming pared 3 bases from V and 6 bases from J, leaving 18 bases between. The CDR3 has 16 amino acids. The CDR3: CASSLRPGGMGNIQYF. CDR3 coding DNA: TGTGCCAGCAGTTTGAGGCCGGGCGGGATGGGAAACATTCAGTACTTC.

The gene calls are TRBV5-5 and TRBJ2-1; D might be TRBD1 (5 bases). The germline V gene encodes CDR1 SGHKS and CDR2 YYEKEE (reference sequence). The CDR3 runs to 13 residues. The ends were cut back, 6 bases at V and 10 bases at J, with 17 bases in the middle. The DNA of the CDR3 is TGTGCCAGCACCGACCTCAGGGTTGGCGAGCAGTTCTTC. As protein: CASTDLRVGEQFF.

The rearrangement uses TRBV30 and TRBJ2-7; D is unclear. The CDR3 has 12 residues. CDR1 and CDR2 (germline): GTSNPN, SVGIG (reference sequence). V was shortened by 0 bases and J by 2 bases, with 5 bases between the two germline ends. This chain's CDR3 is CAWSVTAYEQYF. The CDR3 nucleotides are TGTGCCTGGAGTGTAACAGCCTACGAGCAGTACTTC.

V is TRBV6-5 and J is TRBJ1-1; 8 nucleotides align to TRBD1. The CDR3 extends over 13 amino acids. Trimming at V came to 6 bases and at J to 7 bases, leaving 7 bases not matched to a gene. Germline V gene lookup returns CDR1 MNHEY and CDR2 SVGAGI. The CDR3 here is CASRRLGQVEAFF. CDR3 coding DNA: TGTGCCAGCAGACGCTTGGGACAGGTTGAAGCTTTCTTT.

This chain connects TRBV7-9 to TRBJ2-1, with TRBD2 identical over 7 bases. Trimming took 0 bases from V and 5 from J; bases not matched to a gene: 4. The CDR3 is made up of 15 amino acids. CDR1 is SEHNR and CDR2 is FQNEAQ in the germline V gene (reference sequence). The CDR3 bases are TGTGCCAGCAGCTTAGCGGGAGGGTCACACAATGAGCAGTTCTTC. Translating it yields CASSLAGGSHNEQFF.

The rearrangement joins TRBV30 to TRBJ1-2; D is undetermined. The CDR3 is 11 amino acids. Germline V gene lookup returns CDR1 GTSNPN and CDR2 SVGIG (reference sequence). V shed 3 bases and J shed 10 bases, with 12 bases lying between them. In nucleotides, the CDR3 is TGTGCCTGGAGGAGGGCGAGTGCCTACACCTTC. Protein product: CAWRRASAYTF.

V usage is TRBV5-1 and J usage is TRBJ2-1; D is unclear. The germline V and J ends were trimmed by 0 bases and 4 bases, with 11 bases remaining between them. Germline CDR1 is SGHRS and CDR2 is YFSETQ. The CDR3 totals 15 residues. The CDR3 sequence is CASSLGRYLYNEQFF. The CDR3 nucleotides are TGCGCCAGCAGCTTGGGGAGATACCTGTACAATGAGCAGTTCTTC.

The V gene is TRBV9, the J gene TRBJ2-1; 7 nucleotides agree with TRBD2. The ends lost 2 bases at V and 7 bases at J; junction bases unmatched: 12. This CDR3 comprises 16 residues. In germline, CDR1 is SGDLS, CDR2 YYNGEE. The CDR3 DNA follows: TGTGCCAGCAGCGTCGGTACAGCGGGGTTTTTGAATGAGCAGTTCTTC. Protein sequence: CASSVGTAGFLNEQFF.

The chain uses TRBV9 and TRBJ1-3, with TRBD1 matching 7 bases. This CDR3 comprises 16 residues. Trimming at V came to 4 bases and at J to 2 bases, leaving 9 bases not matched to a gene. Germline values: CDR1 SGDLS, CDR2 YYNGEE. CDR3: CASSSSPTGTGNTIYF. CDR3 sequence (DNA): TGTGCCAGCAGCTCTAGCCCGACAGGGACTGGAAACACCATATATTTT.

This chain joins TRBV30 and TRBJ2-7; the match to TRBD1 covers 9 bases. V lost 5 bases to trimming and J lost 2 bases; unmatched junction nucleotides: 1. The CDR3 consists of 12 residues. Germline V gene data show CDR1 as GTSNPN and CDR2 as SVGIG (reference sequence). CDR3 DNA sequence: TGTGCCTGGGGACAGGGGACCTACGAGCAGTACTTC. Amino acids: CAWGQGTYEQYF.

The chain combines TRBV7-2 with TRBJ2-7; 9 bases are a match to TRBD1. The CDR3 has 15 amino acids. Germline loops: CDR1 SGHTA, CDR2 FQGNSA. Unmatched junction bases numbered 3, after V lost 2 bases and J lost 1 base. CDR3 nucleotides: TGTGCCAGCAGCTTAATGGGACAGGGATCCTACGAGCAGTACTTC. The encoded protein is CASSLMGQGSYEQYF.

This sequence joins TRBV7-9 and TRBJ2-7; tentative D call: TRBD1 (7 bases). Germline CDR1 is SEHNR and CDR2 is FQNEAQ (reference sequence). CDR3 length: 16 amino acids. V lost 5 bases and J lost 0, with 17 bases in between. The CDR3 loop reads CASSPGARDSSYEQYF. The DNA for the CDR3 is TGTGCCAGCAGCCCGGGGGCCCGGGACAGCTCCTACGAGCAGTACTTC.

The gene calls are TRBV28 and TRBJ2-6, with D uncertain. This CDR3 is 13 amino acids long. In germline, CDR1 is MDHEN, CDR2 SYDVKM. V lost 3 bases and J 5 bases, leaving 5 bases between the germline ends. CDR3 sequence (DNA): TGTGCCAGCAGTTTCGTCTGGGCCAACGTCCTGACTTTC. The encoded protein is CASSFVWANVLTF.

The CDR3 DNA sequence: TGTGCCAGCAGCTTATGTAGACTGGTCTCCATCCGATACGAGCAGTACTTC. Amino acid sequence: CASSLCRLVSIRYEQYF. The gene calls are TRBV7-2 and TRBJ2-7; D is ambiguous. The germline V gene has CDR1 SGHTA and CDR2 FQGNSA. Trimming cost V 2 bases and J 4 bases, with 21 bases left between them. The CDR3 is made up of 17 amino acids. The full variable domain, completed using reference TRBV7-2 and TRBJ2-7, is GAGVSQSPSNKVTEKGKDVELRCDPISGHTALYWYRQSLGQGLEFLIYFQGNSAPDKSGLPSDRFSAERTGGSVSTLTIQRTQQEDSAVYLCASSLCRLVSIRYEQYFGPGTRLTVT.

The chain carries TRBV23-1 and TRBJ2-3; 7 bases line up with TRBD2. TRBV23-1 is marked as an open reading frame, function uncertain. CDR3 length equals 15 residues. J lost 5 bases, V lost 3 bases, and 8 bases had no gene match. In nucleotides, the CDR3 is TGCGCCAGCAGTCATGTATGTCGCGGGGGAGATACGCAGTATTTT. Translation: CASSHVCRGGDTQYF.

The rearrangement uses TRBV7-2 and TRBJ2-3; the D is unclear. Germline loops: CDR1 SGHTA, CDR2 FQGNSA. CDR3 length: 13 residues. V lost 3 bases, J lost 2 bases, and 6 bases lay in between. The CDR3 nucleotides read TGTGCCAGCAGCTTGGCCATCACAGATACGCAGTATTTT. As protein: CASSLAITDTQYF.

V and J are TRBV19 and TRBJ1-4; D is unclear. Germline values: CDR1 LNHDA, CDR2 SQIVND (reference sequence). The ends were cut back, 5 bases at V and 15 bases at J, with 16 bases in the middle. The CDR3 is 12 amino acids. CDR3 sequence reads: CASSPTLGRVFF. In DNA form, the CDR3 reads TGTGCCAGTAGTCCGACTCTCGGGAGGGTGTTTTTT.

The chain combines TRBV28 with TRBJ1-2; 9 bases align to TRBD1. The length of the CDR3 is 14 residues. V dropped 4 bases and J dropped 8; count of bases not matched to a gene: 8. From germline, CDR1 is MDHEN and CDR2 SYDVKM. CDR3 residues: CASSSGTGTAGYTF. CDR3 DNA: TGTGCCAGCAGTTCCGGGACAGGGACGGCCGGCTACACCTTC.

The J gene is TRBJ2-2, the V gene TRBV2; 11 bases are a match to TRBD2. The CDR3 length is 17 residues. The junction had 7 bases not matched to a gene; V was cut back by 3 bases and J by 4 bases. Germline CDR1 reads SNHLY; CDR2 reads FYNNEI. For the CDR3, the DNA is TGTGCCAGCAGTGACCTCAGACTAGCGGGGCCCACCGGGGAGCTGTTTTTT. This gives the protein CASSDLRLAGPTGELFF.

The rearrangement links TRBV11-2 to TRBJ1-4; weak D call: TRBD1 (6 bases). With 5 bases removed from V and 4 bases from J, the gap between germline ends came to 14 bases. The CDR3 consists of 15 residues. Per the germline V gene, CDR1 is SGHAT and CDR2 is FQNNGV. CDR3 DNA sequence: TGTGCCAGCAGCATCATGGGGGCTGGTAATGAAAAACTGTTTTTT. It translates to CASSIMGAGNEKLFF. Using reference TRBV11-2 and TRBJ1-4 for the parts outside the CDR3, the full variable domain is EAGVAQSPRYKIIEKRQSVAFWCNPISGHATLYWYQQILGQGPKLLIQFQNNGVVDDSQLPKDRFSAERLKGVDSTLKIQPAKLEDSAVYLCASSIMGAGNEKLFFGSGTQLSVL.

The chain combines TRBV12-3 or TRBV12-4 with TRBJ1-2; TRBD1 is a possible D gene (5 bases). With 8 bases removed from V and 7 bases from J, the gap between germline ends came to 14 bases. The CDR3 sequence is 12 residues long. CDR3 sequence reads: CASGGGSVGYTF. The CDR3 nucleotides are TGTGCCAGCGGGGGGGGATCGGTTGGCTACACCTTC.

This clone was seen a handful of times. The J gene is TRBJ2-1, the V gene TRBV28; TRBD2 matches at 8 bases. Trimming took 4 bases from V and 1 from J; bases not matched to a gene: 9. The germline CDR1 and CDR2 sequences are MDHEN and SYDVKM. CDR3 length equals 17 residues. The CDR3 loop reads CASSYPQRGLSYNEQFF. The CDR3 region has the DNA TGTGCCAGCAGTTACCCCCAGCGGGGGCTTTCCTACAATGAGCAGTTCTTC.

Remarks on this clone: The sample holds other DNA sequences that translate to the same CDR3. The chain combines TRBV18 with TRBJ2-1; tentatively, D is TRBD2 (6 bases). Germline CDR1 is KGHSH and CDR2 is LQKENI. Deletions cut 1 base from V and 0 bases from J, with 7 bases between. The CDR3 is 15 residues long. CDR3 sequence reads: CASSPLGSSYNEQFF. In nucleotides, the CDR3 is TGTGCCAGCTCACCACTCGGGAGCTCCTACAATGAGCAGTTCTTC.